A single sample is the source of the 19 T cell receptor beta chains below, sequenced in a study of T-cell memory formation after mild COVID-19. One entry per CDR3 protein results from TCRdb running MiXCR on the 5' RACE reads. In the table there are under 400,000 distinct CDR3 sequences, around 28% of which are singletons. Sequencing was carried out using PBMCs or a T cell subset sorted from them (not recorded which). These receptors came from an adult woman who had mild COVID-19 (a few samples of this study predate the infection). Cell type and time point are not known.

The V and J genes are TRBV18 and TRBJ1-4; D is undetermined. CDR3 size: 13 residues. Germline CDR1 and CDR2: KGHSH and LQKENI. V was shortened by 2 bases and J by 7 bases, with 8 bases between the two germline ends. CDR3 in DNA: TGTGCCAGCTCACCAGGGATGGGTGAAAAACTGTTTTTT. Amino acid sequence: CASSPGMGEKLFF.

The rearrangement links TRBV11-3 to TRBJ2-1; TRBD2 aligns across 12 bases. The CDR3 sequence is 19 residues long. J was trimmed by 4 bases and V by 4 bases; bases with no gene match: 14. From germline, CDR1 is SGHNT and CDR2 YENEEA. CDR3 protein: CASSSLAGGPSKTYNEQFF. CDR3 nucleotide sequence: TGTGCCAGCAGCTCACTAGCGGGAGGCCCTTCCAAAACTTACAATGAGCAGTTCTTC.

This clonotype was observed a handful of times. The chain joins TRBV18 to TRBJ2-3; no clear D. From germline, CDR1 is KGHSH and CDR2 LQKENI. The CDR3 loop spans 16 amino acids. The V end was cut by 1 base, the J end by 2 bases, with 13 bases between. CDR3 sequence reads: CASSPQPLWYTDTQYF. The DNA for the CDR3 is TGTGCCAGCTCACCACAGCCCCTGTGGTACACAGATACGCAGTATTTT.

This chain joins TRBV30 and TRBJ2-5; 7 bases align to TRBD2. The CDR3 has 13 residues. CDR1 and CDR2 from the germline V gene are GTSNPN and SVGIG (reference sequence). Germline trimming cut 0 bases from V and 5 bases from J; bases unmatched to any gene: 3. The CDR3 DNA reads TGTGCCTGGAGTGTTTTCGGGGGGGAGACCCAGTACTTC. This codes for CAWSVFGGETQYF.

This clonotype has just a few counts. The V call is TRBV7-9, the J call TRBJ2-7; 10 bases match TRBD2. V shed 7 bases, J shed 0 bases, and the junction held 6 bases outside the gene matches. The CDR3 sequence is 15 residues long. Germline-derived CDR1 and CDR2 are SEHNR and FQNEAQ (reference sequence). The CDR3 here is CASITTSGASYEQYF. Here the CDR3 DNA reads TGTGCCAGCATCACAACTAGCGGGGCCTCCTACGAGCAGTACTTC.

The rearrangement joins TRBV5-1 to TRBJ2-3; TRBD2 agrees at 11 bases. This CDR3 spans 16 amino acids. With 4 bases clipped from V and 6 bases from J, the junction kept 10 bases outside the gene matches. CDR1 is SGHRS, CDR2 YFSETQ, per germline. The CDR3 is CASSSGTSGPQDTQYF. DNA for the CDR3: TGCGCCAGCAGCAGCGGGACTAGCGGACCGCAGGATACGCAGTATTTT.

This clonotype showed up just a few times. V is TRBV11-2 and J is TRBJ2-5, with D uncertain. The CDR3 covers 14 residues. CDR1 is SGHAT and CDR2 is FQNNGV in the germline V gene. The ends were cut back, 5 bases at V and 4 bases at J, with 14 bases in the middle. The CDR3 sequence is CASSRGDPPETQYF. The CDR3 DNA follows: TGTGCCAGCAGCCGCGGCGACCCTCCAGAGACCCAGTACTTC.

The chain carries TRBV7-2 and TRBJ1-4, with D uncertain. This CDR3 is 15 amino acids long. Trimming removed 5 bases from V and 8 bases from J, with 18 bases in between. Per the germline V gene, CDR1 is SGHTA and CDR2 is FQGNSA. DNA of the CDR3: TGTGCCAGCAGCCCCTCGCGCGCCCCGGGGGAAAAACTGTTTTTT. Translated: CASSPSRAPGEKLFF. Combining the CDR3 with reference TRBV7-2 and TRBJ1-4 gives the whole variable domain GAGVSQSPSNKVTEKGKDVELRCDPISGHTALYWYRQSLGQGLEFLIYFQGNSAPDKSGLPSDRFSAERTGGSVSTLTIQRTQQEDSAVYLCASSPSRAPGEKLFFGSGTQLSVL.

The CDR3 bases are TGTGCCAGCAGTATGGTTTCGGGCATATACTATGGCTACACCTTC. Encoded protein: CASSMVSGIYYGYTF. The chain combines TRBV27 with TRBJ1-2; D not resolved. The CDR3 runs 15 residues. V lost 5 bases and J lost 3, with 16 bases in between. CDR1 MNHEY and CDR2 SMNVEV come from the germline V gene (reference sequence).

The rearrangement joins TRBV4-3 to TRBJ2-7; weak D call: TRBD1 (5 bases). CDR3 length: 15 amino acids. The germline V gene encodes CDR1 LGHNA and CDR2 YSLEER. The V gene lost 1 base and the J gene lost 3 bases, with 13 bases spanning the gap. The CDR3 reads CASSQGPGNSYEQYF. The CDR3 region has the DNA TGCGCCAGCAGCCAAGGTCCAGGGAACAGCTACGAGCAGTACTTC.

This clonotype was seen more than once but under ten times. This chain joins TRBV7-6 and TRBJ2-3; D may be TRBD1 (6 bases). In germline, CDR1 is SGHVS, CDR2 FNYEAQ. Trimming took off 5 bases at V and 2 bases at J, with 14 bases between the two ends. This CDR3 has 15 amino acids. CDR3: CASSDNQGPTDTQYF. The CDR3 nucleotides read TGTGCCAGCAGCGATAACCAGGGGCCCACAGATACGCAGTATTTT.

The chain joins TRBV7-3 to TRBJ2-7; TRBD1 is a possible D gene (6 bases). The CDR3 extends over 15 amino acids. The V and J ends lost 5 bases and 7 bases respectively, with 21 bases between them. Germline V gene lookup returns CDR1 SGHTA and CDR2 FQGTGA. CDR3 protein: CASSRYGQRRGEQYF. CDR3 nucleotide sequence: TGTGCCAGCAGCCGCTACGGACAGCGCCGGGGTGAGCAGTACTTC.

This clonotype was picked up a small number of times. The chain couples TRBV2 to TRBJ2-3; D uncertain. The CDR3 covers 14 residues. Trimming cost V 2 bases and J 4 bases, with 10 bases left between them. Per germline, CDR1 SNHLY and CDR2 FYNNEI. Here the CDR3 reads CASSELGRPDTQYF. The CDR3 DNA reads as TGTGCCAGCAGTGAACTCGGCAGGCCAGATACGCAGTATTTT.

This clonotype was picked up a small number of times. The chain employs TRBV4-1 and TRBJ1-5; D is ambiguous. Germline CDR1 and CDR2: MGHRA and YSYEKL. The CDR3 covers 13 residues. Between the trimmed V and J ends, which lost 3 bases and 10 bases, there was a span of 13 bases. The CDR3 sequence is CASSQGPAQPQHF. CDR3 bases: TGCGCCAGCAGCCAGGGTCCGGCCCAACCCCAGCATTTT.

In this sample, this clonotype turned up many times. This chain connects TRBV5-5 to TRBJ2-5; 9 bases are shared with TRBD1. J gave up 4 bases and V 3 bases, and 7 bases lay outside the gene matches. The CDR3 is 15 amino acids. CDR1 SGHKS and CDR2 YYEKEE come from the germline V gene (reference sequence). CDR3 coding DNA: TGTGCCAGCAGCTCCGGGACAGGGATTACAGAGACCCAGTACTTC. Amino acid sequence: CASSSGTGITETQYF.

This clonotype was detected a few times. The V gene is TRBV24-1, the J gene TRBJ2-3; D unclear. Trimming shortened V by 0 bases and J by 5 bases, and 8 bases separated the two germline ends. The CDR3 totals 14 residues. Germline CDR1 reads KGHDR; CDR2 reads SFDVKD. The CDR3: CATSDLRWGDTQYF. DNA of the CDR3: TGTGCCACCAGTGATTTGCGGTGGGGAGATACGCAGTATTTT.

V usage is TRBV29-1 and J usage is TRBJ2-1; perhaps TRBD2 as D (6 bases). V was clipped by 1 base and J by 6 bases, with 10 bases between them. Germline CDR1 and CDR2: SQVTM and ANQGSEA. The length of the CDR3 is 13 residues. CDR3 sequence: CSVEGLVVNEQFF. The CDR3 bases are TGCAGCGTTGAAGGACTAGTCGTCAATGAGCAGTTCTTC.

V usage is TRBV12-3 or TRBV12-4 and J usage is TRBJ2-5; 12 bases match TRBD2. J was trimmed by 4 bases and V by 10 bases; bases with no gene match: 4. The CDR3 extends over 13 amino acids. The CDR3 nucleotides read TGTGCCACACGACTAGCGGGAGTAGAGACCCAGTACTTC. This gives the protein CATRLAGVETQYF.

This clonotype was counted many times. This rearrangement joins TRBV6-1 to TRBJ2-6, with no clear D. The germline V gene has CDR1 MNHNS and CDR2 SASEGT. V was shortened by 7 bases and J by 0 bases, with 7 bases between the two germline ends. The CDR3 has 14 amino acids. As DNA, the CDR3 is TGTGCCAGCACATGGATCTCTGGGGCCAACGTCCTGACTTTC. It codes for CASTWISGANVLTF.